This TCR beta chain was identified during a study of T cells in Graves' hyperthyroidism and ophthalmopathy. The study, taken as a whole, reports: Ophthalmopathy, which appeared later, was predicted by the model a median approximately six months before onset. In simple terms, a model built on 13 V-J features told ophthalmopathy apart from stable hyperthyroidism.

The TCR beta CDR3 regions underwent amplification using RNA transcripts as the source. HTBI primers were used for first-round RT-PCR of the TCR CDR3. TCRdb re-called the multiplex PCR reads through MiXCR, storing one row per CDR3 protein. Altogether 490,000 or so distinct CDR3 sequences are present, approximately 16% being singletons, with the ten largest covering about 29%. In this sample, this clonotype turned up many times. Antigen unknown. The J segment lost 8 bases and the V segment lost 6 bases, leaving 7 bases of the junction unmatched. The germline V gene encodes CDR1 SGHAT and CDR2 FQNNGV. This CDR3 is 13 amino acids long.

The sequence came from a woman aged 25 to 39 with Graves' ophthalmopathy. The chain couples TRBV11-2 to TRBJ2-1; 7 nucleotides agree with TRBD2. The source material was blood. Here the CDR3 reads CASRRENAYEQFF. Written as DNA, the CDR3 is TGTGCCAGCAGGCGGGAGAACGCCTATGAGCAGTTCTTC.